The rows below give T cell receptor beta chains drawn from one sample of a study of regulatory T cells. Sequenced by immunoSEQ multiplex PCR; TCRdb stores in-frame clones only, minus some. The table lists almost 30,000 clones, around 93% of them singletons. Sequenced: conventional CD4+ T cells sorted from blood. The receptors here all came from a person under 30 with CD3G deficiency. Both conserved end residues are part of each CDR3. Each record gives: CDR3 length, V gene, CDR3 protein.

CDR3 length: 16
V gene: TRBV4-3
CDR3 protein: CASSQPGGGSGNTIYF

CDR3 length: 13
V gene: TRBV6-1
CDR3 protein: CASSYFPNTEAFF

CDR3 length: 15
V gene: TRBV6-1
CDR3 protein: CASSLFPIRSYEQYF

CDR3 length: 14
V gene: TRBV19
CDR3 protein: CASSTGRPHTEAFF

CDR3 length: 16
V gene: TRBV28
CDR3 protein: CASSFRGTGKGQPQHF

CDR3 length: 14
V gene: TRBV11-3
CDR3 protein: CASSPGEIYNEQFF

CDR3 length: 13
V gene: TRBV6-1
CDR3 protein: CASSELGFYEQYF

CDR3 length: 16
V gene: TRBV19
CDR3 protein: CASSIPTGRNQETQYF

CDR3 length: 16
V gene: TRBV5-6
CDR3 protein: CASSQKTSGGPGELFF

CDR3 length: 17
V gene: TRBV28
CDR3 protein: CASSSTLGLAGANEQFF

CDR3 length: 19
V gene: TRBV7-8
CDR3 protein: CASSLRGLRQGGSTDTQYF

CDR3 length: 14
V gene: TRBV5-1
CDR3 protein: CASSFGTGDSPLHF

CDR3 length: 14
V gene: TRBV9
CDR3 protein: CASSLTSGYNEQFF

CDR3 length: 16
V gene: TRBV6-1
CDR3 protein: CASSEVGGSLADIQYF

CDR3 length: 13
V gene: TRBV5-1
CDR3 protein: CASSLTSFETQYF

CDR3 length: 11
V gene: TRBV28
CDR3 protein: CASSHRTEQFF

CDR3 length: 12
V gene: TRBV6-5
CDR3 protein: CASKGGQETQYF

CDR3 length: 15
V gene: TRBV28
CDR3 protein: CASSFSRGLQETQYF

CDR3 length: 15
V gene: TRBV7-3
CDR3 protein: CASSLTRPAKETQYF

CDR3 length: 14
V gene: TRBV9
CDR3 protein: CASRPTGGNYGYTF

CDR3 length: 15
V gene: TRBV7-9
CDR3 protein: CASSLGRSGRETQYF

CDR3 length: 15
V gene: TRBV6-1
CDR3 protein: CASSVTAGVSYEQYF

CDR3 length: 14
V gene: TRBV28
CDR3 protein: CASSLGGLYNEQFF

CDR3 length: 15
V gene: TRBV18
CDR3 protein: CASSPAGVNTGELFF

CDR3 length: 14
V gene: TRBV5-1
CDR3 protein: CASSLGTSSDTQYF

CDR3 length: 15
V gene: TRBV28
CDR3 protein: CASSLPSGRSYEQFF

CDR3 length: 8
V gene: TRBV7-9
CDR3 protein: CASIGSHF

CDR3 length: 14
V gene: TRBV7-9
CDR3 protein: CASSLEGRGTEAFF